This T cell receptor beta chain was sequenced for a study of blood T cell repertoires in COVID-19. This CDR3 is built from 19 residues. The germline V gene has CDR1 SGDLS and CDR2 YYNGEE. V was clipped by 2 bases and J by 2 bases; unmatched bases: 17. During active infection, Seattle patients enrolled and were then monitored through disease. Clones were sequenced by immunoSEQ multiplex PCR, and TCRdb holds only the in-frame ones, with some missing. Among about 410,000 clones, over 75% were seen once, and the ten largest hold about 1.6%. The chain carries TRBV9 and TRBJ1-1; 8 bases map to TRBD1. The clonotype was recovered from a middle-aged woman with COVID-19, enrolled during active disease. What was sequenced was peripheral blood. The DNA for the CDR3 is TGTGCCAGCAGCGTCCATCCCGTTGGACAGGGCTCTCCCAACACTGAAGCTTTCTTT. Translating gives CASSVHPVGQGSPNTEAFF.